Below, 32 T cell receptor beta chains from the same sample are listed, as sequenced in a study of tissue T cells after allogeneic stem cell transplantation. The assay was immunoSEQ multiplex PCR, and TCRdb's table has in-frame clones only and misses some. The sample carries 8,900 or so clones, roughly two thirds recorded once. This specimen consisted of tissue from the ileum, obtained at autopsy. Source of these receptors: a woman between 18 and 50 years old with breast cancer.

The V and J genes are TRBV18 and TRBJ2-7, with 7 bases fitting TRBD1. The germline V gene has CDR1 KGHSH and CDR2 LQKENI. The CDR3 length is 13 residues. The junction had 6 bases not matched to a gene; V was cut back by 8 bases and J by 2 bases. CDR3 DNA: TGTGCCAGCCGTGGACAGGAGACCTACGAGCAGTACTTC. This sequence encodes CASRGQETYEQYF. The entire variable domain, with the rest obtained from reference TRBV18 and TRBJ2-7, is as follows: NAGVMQNPRHLVRRRGQEARLRCSPMKGHSHVYWYRQLPEEGLKFMVYLQKENIIDESGMPKERFSAEFPKEGPSILRIQQVVRGDSAAYFCASRGQETYEQYFGPGTRLTVT.

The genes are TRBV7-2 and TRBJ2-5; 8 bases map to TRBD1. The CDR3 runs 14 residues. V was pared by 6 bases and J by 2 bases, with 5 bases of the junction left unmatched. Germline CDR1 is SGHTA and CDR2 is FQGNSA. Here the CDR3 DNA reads TGTGCCAGCAGGCCGGACAGGGATCAAGAGACCCAGTACTTC. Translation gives CASRPDRDQETQYF.

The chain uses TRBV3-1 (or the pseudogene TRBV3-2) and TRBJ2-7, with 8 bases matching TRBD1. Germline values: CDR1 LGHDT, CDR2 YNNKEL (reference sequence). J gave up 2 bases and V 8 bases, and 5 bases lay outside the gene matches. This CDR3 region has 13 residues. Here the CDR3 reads CASLGQGAYEQYF. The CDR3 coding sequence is TGTGCCAGCCTCGGACAGGGAGCCTACGAGCAGTACTTC.

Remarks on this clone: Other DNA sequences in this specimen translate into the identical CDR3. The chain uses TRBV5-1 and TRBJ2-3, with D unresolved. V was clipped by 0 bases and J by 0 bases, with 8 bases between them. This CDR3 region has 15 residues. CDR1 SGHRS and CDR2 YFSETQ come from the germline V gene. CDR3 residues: CASSLEPESTDTQYF. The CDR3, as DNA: TGCGCCAGCAGCTTGGAACCGGAAAGCACAGATACGCAGTATTTT.

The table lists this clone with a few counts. CDR3 sequence: CASSDSGQSGDSEQFF. CDR3 in DNA: TGTGCCAGCAGTGACTCGGGGCAGTCAGGAGACAGTGAGCAGTTCTTC. The chain recombines TRBV6-4 with TRBJ2-1, with D possibly TRBD1 on 5 matching bases. Deletions cut 0 bases from V and 9 bases from J, with 18 bases between. This CDR3 has 16 residues. The germline CDR1 and CDR2 sequences are MRHNA and SNTAGT.

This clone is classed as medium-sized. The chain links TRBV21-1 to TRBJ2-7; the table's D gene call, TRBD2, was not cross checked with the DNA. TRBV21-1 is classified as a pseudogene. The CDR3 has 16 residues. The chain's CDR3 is CASNPERGTTYYEQYF. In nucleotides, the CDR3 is TGTGCCAGCAACCCCGAACGGGGGACTACCTACTACGAGCAGTACTTC.

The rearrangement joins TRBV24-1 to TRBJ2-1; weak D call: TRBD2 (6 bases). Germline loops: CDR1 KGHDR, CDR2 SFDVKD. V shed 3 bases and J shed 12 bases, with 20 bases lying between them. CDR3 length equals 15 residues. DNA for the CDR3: TGTGCCACCAGTGATGACTCGGTGCGGGGTAAAGGGCAGTTCTTC. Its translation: CATSDDSVRGKGQFF.

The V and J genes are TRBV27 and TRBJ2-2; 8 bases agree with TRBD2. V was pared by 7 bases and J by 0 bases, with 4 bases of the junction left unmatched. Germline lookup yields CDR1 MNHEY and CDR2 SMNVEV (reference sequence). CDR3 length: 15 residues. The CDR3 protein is CASTVAGPNTGELFF. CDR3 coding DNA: TGTGCCAGCACCGTAGCGGGGCCGAACACCGGGGAGCTGTTTTTT.

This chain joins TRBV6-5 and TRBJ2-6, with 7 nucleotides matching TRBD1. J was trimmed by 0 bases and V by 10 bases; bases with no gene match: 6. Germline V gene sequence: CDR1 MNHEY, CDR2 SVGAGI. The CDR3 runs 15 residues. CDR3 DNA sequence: TGTGCCACCGACAGGGCCCTCTCTGGGGCCAACGTCCTGACTTTC. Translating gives CATDRALSGANVLTF.

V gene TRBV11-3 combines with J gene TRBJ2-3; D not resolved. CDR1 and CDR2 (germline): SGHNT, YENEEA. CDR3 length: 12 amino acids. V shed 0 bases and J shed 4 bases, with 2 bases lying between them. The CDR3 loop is CASSLEPDTQYF. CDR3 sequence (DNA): TGTGCCAGCAGCTTAGAGCCAGATACGCAGTATTTT.

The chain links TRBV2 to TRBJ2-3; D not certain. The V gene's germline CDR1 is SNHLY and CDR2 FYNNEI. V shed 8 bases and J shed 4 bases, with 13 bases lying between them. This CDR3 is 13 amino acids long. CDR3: CASVRQRADTQYF. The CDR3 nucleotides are TGTGCCAGCGTGCGACAACGCGCAGATACGCAGTATTTT.

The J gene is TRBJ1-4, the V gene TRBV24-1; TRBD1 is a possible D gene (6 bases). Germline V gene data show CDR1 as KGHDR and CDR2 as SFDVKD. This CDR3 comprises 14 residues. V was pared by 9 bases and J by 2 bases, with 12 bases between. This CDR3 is CATCRGSTNEKLFF. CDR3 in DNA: TGTGCCACCTGCAGGGGCTCGACTAATGAAAAACTGTTTTTT.

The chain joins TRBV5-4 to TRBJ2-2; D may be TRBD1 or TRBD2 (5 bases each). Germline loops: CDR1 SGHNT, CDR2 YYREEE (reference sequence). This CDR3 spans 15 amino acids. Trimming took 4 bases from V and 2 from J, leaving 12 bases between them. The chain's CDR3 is CASSPGTPNTGELFF. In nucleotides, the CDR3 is TGTGCCAGCAGCCCCGGGACCCCCAACACCGGGGAGCTGTTTTTT. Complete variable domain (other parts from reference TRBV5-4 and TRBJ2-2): ETGVTQSPTHLIKTRGQQVTLRCSSQSGHNTVSWYQQALGQGPQFIFQYYREEENGRGNFPPRFSGLQFPNYSSELNVNALELDDSALYLCASSPGTPNTGELFFGEGSRLTVL.

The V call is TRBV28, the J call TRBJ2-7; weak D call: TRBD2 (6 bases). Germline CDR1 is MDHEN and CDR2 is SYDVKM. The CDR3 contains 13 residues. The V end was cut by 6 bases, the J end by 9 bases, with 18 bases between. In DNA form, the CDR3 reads TGTGCCAGCAGCCATCCCTACCTAGCGAGGCAGTACTTC. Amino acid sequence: CASSHPYLARQYF.

As DNA, the CDR3 is TGTGCCAGCAGTTACTCCCTCGACAGGGGCATTCAGTACTTC. Its protein product is CASSYSLDRGIQYF. The gene calls are TRBV6-6 and TRBJ2-4, with 8 nucleotides matching TRBD1. CDR1 is MNHNY, CDR2 SVGAGI, per germline (reference sequence). Trimming removed 0 bases from V and 9 bases from J; junction bases left unmatched: 4. This CDR3 region has 14 residues.

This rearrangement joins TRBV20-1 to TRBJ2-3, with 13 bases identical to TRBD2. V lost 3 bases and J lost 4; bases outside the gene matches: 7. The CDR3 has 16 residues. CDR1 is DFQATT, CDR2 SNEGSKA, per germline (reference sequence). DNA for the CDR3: TGCAGTGCTAGTGGACTAGCGGGAGCATTTGCAGATACGCAGTATTTT. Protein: CSASGLAGAFADTQYF.

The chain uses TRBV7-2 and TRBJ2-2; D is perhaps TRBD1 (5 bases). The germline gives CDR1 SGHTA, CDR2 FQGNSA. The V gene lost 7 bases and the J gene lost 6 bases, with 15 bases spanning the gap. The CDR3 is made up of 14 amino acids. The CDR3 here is CASTPSWGAGELFF. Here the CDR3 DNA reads TGTGCCAGCACCCCTTCGTGGGGCGCCGGGGAGCTGTTTTTT.

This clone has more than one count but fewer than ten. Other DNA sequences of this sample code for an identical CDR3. The CDR3 loop reads CASSYVSGAYEQYF. DNA of the CDR3: TGTGCCAGCAGTTACGTTAGCGGTGCCTACGAGCAGTACTTC. The rearrangement joins TRBV6-2 or TRBV6-3 to TRBJ2-7, with a possible D match to TRBD2 (6 bases). With 2 bases removed from V and 2 bases from J, the gap between germline ends came to 10 bases. This CDR3 has 14 amino acids. CDR1 and CDR2 (germline): MNHEY, SVGEGT.

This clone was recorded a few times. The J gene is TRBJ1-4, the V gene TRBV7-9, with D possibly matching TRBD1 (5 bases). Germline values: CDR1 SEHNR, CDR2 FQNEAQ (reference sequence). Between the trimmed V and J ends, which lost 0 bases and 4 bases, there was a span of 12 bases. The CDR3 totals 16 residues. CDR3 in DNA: TGTGCCAGCAGCTTAGCGCAAGACAGTATTAATGAAAAACTGTTTTTT. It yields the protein CASSLAQDSINEKLFF.

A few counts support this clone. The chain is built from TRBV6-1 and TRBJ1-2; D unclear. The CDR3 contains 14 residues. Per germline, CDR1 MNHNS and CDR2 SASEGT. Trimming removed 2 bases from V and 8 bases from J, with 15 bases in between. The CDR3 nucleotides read TGTGCCAGCAGTGAATACCAGCTCCCAAGGGGCTACACCTTC. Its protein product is CASSEYQLPRGYTF.

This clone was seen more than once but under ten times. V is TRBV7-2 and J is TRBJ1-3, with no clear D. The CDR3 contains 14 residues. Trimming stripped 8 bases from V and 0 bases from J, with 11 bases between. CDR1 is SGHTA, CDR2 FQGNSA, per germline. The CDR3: CASLASFSGNTIYF. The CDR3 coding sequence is TGTGCCAGCCTAGCGTCTTTCTCTGGAAACACCATATATTTT.

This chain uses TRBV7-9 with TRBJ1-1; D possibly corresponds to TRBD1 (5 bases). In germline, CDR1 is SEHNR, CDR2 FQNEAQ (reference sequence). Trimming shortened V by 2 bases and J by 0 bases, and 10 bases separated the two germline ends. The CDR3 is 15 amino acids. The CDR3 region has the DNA TGTGCCAGCAGCTTATATCAGGGATTGAACACTGAAGCTTTCTTT. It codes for CASSLYQGLNTEAFF. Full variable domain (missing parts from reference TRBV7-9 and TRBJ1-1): DTGVSQNPRHKITKRGQNVTFRCDPISEHNRLYWYRQTLGQGPEFLTYFQNEAQLEKSRLLSDRFSAERPKGSFSTLEIQRTEQGDSAMYLCASSLYQGLNTEAFFGQGTRLTVV.

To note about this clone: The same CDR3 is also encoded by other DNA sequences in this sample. CDR3 DNA: TGTGCCCCTGGCGGCACAGACGGGTCCTACGAGCAGTACTTC. This encodes CAPGGTDGSYEQYF. The rearrangement joins TRBV10-3 to TRBJ2-7, with D unclear. This CDR3 has 14 amino acids. Per the germline V gene, CDR1 is ENHRY and CDR2 is SYGVKD. The V and J ends lost 11 bases and 1 base respectively, with 18 bases between them.

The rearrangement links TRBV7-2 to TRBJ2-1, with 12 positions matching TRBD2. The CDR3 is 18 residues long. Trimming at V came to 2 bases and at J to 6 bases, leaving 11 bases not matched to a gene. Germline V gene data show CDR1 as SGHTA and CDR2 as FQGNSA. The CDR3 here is CASSLTAVSLAGGNEQFF. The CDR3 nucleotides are TGTGCCAGCAGCTTAACCGCAGTATCACTAGCGGGAGGCAATGAGCAGTTCTTC.

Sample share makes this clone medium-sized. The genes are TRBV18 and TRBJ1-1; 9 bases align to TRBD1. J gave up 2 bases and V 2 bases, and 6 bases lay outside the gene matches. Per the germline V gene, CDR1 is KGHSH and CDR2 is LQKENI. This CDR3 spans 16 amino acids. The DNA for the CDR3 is TGTGCCAGCTCACCAGGGACAGGGACCTTTAACACTGAAGCTTTCTTT. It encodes CASSPGTGTFNTEAFF. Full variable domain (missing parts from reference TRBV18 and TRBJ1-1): NAGVMQNPRHLVRRRGQEARLRCSPMKGHSHVYWYRQLPEEGLKFMVYLQKENIIDESGMPKERFSAEFPKEGPSILRIQQVVRGDSAAYFCASSPGTGTFNTEAFFGQGTRLTVV.

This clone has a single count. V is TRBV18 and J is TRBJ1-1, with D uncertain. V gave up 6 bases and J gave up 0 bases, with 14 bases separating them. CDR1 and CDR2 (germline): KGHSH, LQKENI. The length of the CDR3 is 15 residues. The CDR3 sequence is CASSSWGTLNTEAFF. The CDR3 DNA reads TGTGCCAGCTCCAGCTGGGGAACCTTGAACACTGAAGCTTTCTTT.

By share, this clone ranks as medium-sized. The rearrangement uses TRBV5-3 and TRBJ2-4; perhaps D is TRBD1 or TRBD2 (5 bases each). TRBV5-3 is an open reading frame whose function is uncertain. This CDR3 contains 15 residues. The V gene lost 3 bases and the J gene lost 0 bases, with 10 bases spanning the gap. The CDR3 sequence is CARSSDGTAKNIQYF. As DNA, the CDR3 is TGTGCCAGAAGCTCGGATGGGACAGCCAAAAACATTCAGTACTTC.

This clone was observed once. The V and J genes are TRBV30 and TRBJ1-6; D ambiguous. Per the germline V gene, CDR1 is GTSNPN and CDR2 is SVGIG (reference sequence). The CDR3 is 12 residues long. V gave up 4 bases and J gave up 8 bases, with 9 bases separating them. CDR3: CAWTEDYSPLHF. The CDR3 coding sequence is TGTGCCTGGACGGAAGACTATTCACCCCTCCACTTT.

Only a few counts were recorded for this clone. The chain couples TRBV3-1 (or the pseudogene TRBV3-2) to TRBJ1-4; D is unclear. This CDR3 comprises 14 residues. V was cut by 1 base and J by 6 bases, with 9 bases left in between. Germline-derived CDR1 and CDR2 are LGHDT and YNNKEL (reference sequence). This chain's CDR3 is CASSQGKHDEKLFF. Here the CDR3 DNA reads TGTGCCAGCAGCCAAGGTAAACACGATGAAAAACTGTTTTTT.

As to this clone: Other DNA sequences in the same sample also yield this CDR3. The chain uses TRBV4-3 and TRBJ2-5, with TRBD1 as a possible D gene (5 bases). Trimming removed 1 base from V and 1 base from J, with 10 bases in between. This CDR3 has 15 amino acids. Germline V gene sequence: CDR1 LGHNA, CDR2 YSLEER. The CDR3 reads CASSQGDSLQETQYF. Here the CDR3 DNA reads TGCGCCAGCAGCCAAGGCGACAGTCTCCAAGAGACCCAGTACTTC.

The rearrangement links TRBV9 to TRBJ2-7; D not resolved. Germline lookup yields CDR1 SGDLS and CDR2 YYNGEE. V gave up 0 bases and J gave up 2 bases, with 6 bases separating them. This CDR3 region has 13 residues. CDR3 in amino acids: CASSVGGTYEQYF. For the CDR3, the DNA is TGTGCCAGCAGCGTAGGGGGTACCTACGAGCAGTACTTC.

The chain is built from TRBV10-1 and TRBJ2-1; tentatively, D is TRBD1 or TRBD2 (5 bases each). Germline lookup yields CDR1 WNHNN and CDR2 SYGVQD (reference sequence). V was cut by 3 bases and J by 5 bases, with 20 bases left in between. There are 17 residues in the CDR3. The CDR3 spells CASSDRRGPRGNNEQFF. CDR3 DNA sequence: TGCGCCAGCAGTGACCGCCGGGGCCCGAGGGGAAACAATGAGCAGTTCTTC.